This T cell receptor (beta chain) was observed in a study of T cells in Graves' hyperthyroidism and ophthalmopathy. RNA transcripts were the template for amplifying TCR beta CDR3 regions. First-round RT-PCR of the TCR CDR3 relied on the HTBI primer set. TCRdb processed the multiplex PCR reads anew with MiXCR; each CDR3 protein has one entry. Seen here are approximately 400,000 distinct CDR3 sequences, approximately 20% observed once, and the top ten hold about 4%. In its sample, this clonotype was seen many times. The V gene's germline CDR1 is SGHDN and CDR2 FVKESK. The CDR3 consists of 14 residues. V lost 1 base to trimming and J lost 11 bases; unmatched junction nucleotides: 10.

The sequence was collected from a woman between 18 and 30 years old with Graves' hyperthyroidism. This chain uses TRBV14 with TRBJ1-1; TRBD1 aligns across 7 bases. The sample comprised blood. The CDR3 sequence: CASSQAWDSRLAFF. DNA for the CDR3: TGTGCCAGCAGCCAAGCCTGGGACAGCCGCCTGGCTTTCTTT.